The 2 T cell receptor beta chains given below trace back to one sample, sequenced in a study of beta chain features in type 1 diabetes. General study results and limits: Shortening of TCRB CDR3s, moderate but significant, appeared in all four CD4+ subsets of Type 1 diabetes patients.

No antigen is known for these receptors. Expressed TCRB transcripts got sequenced, as all isolated RNA was reverse transcribed. Sequencing was performed with immunoSEQ multiplex PCR; in TCRdb, only in-frame clones are kept and a portion is missing. The data show about 710,000 clones, around an eighth seen once. The sample consisted of naive CD4+ T cells from blood. All receptors derive from a young man with type 1 diabetes.

This clone was counted between two and nine times. The chain carries TRBV4-2 and TRBJ2-1; 15 bases fit TRBD2. Per the germline V gene, CDR1 is LGHNA and CDR2 is YNFKEQ. This CDR3 has 15 residues. J was trimmed by 7 bases and V by 4 bases; bases with no gene match: 2. CDR3 DNA sequence: TGTGCCAGCAGCCGGGGACTAGCGGGGGGTAATGAGCAGTTCTTC. Translation gives CASSRGLAGGNEQFF.

Turning to this clone: One end of the junction varies from germline; a read error may be responsible. This chain links TRBV2 with TRBJ2-1; TRBD1 matches 8 bases. Per germline, CDR1 SNHLY and CDR2 FYNNEI. CDR3 length equals 15 residues. For the CDR3, the DNA is TGTGCCAGCAGCGAAGAATGGACAGGGAACAATGAGCAGTTCTTC. Amino acids: CASSEEWTGNNEQFF.